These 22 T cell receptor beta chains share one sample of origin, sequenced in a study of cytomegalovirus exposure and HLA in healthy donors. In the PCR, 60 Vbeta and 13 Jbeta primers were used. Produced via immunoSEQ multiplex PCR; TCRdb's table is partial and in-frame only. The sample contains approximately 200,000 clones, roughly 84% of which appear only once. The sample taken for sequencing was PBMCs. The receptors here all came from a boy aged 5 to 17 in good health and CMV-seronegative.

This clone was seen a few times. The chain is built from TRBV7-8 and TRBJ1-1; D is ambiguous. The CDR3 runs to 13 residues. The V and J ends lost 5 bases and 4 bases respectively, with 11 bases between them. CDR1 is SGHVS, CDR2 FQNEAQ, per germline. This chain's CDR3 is CASSPRVVTEAFF. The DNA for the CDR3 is TGTGCCAGCAGCCCTAGAGTGGTCACTGAAGCTTTCTTT.

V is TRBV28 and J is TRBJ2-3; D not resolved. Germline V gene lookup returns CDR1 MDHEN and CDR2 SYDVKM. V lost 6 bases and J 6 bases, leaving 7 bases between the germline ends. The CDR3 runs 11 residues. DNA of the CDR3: TGTGCCAGCAGCCGCGGCGATACGCAGTATTTT. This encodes CASSRGDTQYF.

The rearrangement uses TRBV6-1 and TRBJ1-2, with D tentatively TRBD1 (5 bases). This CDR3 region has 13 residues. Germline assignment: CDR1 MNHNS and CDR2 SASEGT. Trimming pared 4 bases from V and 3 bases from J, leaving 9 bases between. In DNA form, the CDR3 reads TGTGCCAGCAGTGTTTCAGGGTACTATGGCTACACCTTC. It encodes CASSVSGYYGYTF.

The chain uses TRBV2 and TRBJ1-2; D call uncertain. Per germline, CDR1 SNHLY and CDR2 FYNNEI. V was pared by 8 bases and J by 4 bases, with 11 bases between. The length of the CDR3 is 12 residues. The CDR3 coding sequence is TGTGCCAGCCACGGGATCTTCTATGGCTACACCTTC. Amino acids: CASHGIFYGYTF.

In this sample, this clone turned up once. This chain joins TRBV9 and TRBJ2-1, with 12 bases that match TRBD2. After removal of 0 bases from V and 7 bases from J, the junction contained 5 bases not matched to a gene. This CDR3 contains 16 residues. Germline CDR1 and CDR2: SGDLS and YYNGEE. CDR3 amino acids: CASSVGLAGVWNEQFF. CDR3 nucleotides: TGTGCCAGCAGCGTAGGACTAGCGGGAGTTTGGAATGAGCAGTTCTTC.

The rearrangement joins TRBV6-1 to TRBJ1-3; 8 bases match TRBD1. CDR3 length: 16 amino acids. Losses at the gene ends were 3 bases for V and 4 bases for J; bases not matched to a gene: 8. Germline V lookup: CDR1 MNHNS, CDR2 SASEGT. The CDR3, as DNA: TGTGCCAGCAGTGACCGGACAGGGCCTAGGGGAAACACCATATATTTT. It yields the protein CASSDRTGPRGNTIYF.

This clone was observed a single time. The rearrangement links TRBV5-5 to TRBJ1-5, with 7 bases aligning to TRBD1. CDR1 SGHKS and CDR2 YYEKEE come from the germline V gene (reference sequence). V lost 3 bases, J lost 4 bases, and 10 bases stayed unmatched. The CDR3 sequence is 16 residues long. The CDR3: CASSSTEGATNQPQHF. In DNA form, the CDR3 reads TGTGCCAGCAGCTCCACGGAGGGGGCAACGAATCAGCCCCAGCATTTT.

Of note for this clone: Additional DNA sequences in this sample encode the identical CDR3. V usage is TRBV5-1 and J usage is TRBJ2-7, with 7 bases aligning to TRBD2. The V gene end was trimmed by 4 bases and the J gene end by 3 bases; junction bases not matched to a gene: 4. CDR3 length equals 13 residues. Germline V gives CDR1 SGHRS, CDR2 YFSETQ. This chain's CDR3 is CASSLGGGYEQYF. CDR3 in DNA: TGCGCCAGCAGCCTGGGGGGGGGCTACGAGCAGTACTTC.

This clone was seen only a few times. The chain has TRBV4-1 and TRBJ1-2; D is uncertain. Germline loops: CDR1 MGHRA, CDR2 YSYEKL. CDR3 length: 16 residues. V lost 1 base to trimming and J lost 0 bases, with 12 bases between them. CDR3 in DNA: TGCGCCAGCAGCCAAGCTTCAGAGGTGGCTAACTATGGCTACACCTTC. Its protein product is CASSQASEVANYGYTF.

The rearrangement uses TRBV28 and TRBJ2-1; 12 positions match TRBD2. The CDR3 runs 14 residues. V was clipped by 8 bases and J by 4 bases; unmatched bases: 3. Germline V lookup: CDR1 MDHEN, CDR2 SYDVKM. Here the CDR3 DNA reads TGTGCCAGCGCGGGACTAGCGGGTTACAATGAGCAGTTCTTC. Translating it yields CASAGLAGYNEQFF.

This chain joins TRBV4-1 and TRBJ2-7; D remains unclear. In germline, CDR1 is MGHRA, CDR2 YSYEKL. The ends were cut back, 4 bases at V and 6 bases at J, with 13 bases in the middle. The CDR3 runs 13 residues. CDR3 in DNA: TGCGCCAGCAGCCCTACGTCGCGTCGCGAGCAGTACTTC. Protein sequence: CASSPTSRREQYF.

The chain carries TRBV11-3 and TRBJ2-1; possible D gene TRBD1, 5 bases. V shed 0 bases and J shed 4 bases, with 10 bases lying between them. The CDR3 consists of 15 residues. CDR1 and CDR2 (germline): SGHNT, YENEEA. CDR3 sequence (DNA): TGTGCCAGCAGCTTAGATGGACACTTATACAATGAGCAGTTCTTC. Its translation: CASSLDGHLYNEQFF.

The CDR3, as DNA: TGTGCCAGCAGCTTGTCGTCCCAGGGCAATGAAAAACTGTTTTTT. This gives the protein CASSLSSQGNEKLFF. The chain employs TRBV5-4 and TRBJ1-4, with D tentatively TRBD1 (5 bases). There are 15 residues in the CDR3. V was cut by 1 base and J by 5 bases, with 12 bases left in between. Per the germline V gene, CDR1 is SGHNT and CDR2 is YYREEE (reference sequence).

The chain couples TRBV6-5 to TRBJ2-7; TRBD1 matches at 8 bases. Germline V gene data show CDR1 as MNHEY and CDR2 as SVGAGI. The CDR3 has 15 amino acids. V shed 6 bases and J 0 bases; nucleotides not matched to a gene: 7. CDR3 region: CASSPGQGSSYEQYF. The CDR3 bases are TGTGCCAGCAGCCCCGGACAGGGAAGCTCCTACGAGCAGTACTTC.

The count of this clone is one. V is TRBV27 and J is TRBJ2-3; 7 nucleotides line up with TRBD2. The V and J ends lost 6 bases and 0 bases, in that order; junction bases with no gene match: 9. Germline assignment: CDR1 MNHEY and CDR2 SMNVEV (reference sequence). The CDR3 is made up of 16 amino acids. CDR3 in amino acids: CASREDWGGSTDTQYF. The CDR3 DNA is TGTGCCAGCAGGGAGGATTGGGGGGGTAGCACAGATACGCAGTATTTT.

The CDR3 DNA reads TGCAGTGCTCAACGGGAGGGGGGCTACACCTTC. Its translation: CSAQREGGYTF. The chain has TRBV20-1 and TRBJ1-2; possible D gene TRBD1, 5 bases. The CDR3 runs 11 residues. Looked up from germline, CDR1 is DFQATT and CDR2 is SNEGSKA (reference sequence). Trimming shortened V by 5 bases and J by 8 bases, and 12 bases separated the two germline ends.

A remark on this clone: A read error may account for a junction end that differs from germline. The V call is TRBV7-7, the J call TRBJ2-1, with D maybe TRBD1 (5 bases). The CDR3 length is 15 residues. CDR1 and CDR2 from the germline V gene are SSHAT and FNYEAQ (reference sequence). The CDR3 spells CASSTDSSSYNEQFF. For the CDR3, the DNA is TGTGCTAGCAGCACAGACAGTAGCTCCTACAATGAGCAGTTCTTC.

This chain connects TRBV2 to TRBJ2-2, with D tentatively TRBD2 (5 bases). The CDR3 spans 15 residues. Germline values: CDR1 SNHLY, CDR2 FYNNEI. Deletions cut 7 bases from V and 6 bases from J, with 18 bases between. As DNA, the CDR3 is TGTGCCAGCACCGGGGATGCTGGCCGTCCCGGGGAGCTGTTTTTT. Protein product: CASTGDAGRPGELFF.

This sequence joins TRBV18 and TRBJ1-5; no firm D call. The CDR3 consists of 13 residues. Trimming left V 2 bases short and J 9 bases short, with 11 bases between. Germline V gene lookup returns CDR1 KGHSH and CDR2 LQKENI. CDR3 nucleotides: TGTGCCAGCTCACCAAAGGAGCGTCCGCCCCAGCATTTT. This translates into CASSPKERPPQHF.

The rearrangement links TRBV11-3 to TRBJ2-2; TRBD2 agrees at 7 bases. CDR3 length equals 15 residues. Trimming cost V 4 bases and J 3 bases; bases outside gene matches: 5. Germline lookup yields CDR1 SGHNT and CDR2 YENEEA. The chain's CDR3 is CASSSRGGDTGELFF. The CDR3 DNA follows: TGTGCCAGCAGCTCGCGGGGAGGGGACACCGGGGAGCTGTTTTTT.

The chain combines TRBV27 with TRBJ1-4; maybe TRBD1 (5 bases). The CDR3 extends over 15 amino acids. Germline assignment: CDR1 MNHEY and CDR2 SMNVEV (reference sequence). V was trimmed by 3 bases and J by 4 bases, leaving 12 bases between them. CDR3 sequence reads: CASSFARVFNEKLFF. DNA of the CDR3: TGTGCCAGCAGTTTTGCCAGGGTTTTTAATGAAAAACTGTTTTTT.

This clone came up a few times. The CDR3 coding sequence is TGTGCCAGCAGCCTAGGGGGGACAGGGGGCTCTGGGGCCAACGTCCTGACTTTC. It codes for CASSLGGTGGSGANVLTF. The rearrangement joins TRBV7-3 to TRBJ2-6, with 11 bases matching TRBD1. Looked up from germline, CDR1 is SGHTA and CDR2 is FQGTGA. Unmatched junction bases numbered 6, after V lost 5 bases and J lost 0 bases. The CDR3 sequence is 18 residues long.